This paragraph reports one T cell receptor beta chain. Clinical histories supplied by participants themselves formed the basis of cohort assignment. Before being deemed recovered, Cohort 3 donors had two negative PCRs, clearance, or symptom resolution. These data come from a study of blood T cell repertoires in COVID-19. V lost 7 bases, J lost 3 bases, and 19 bases lay in between. Looked up from germline, CDR1 is SGDLS and CDR2 is YYNGEE. This CDR3 comprises 15 residues. Original processing methods: Nucleated cell counts were estimated from reference gene primer amplification. Some clones are missing from TCRdb's copy, which holds only in-frame ones; the method was immunoSEQ multiplex PCR. V and J calls and clone size come straight from that table; D and trimming were deduced from the DNA. The table records about 310,000 clones, roughly 87% of them present only once.

Sequencing was performed on PBMCs or T cells enriched from blood (not recorded which). The sequence was obtained from a woman under 30 who had recovered from COVID-19. The gene calls are TRBV9 and TRBJ1-2; D perhaps matches TRBD1 (5 bases). DNA of the CDR3: TGTGCCAGCCCAGTCCGGGGGACGGACTACTATGGCTACACCTTC. Protein: CASPVRGTDYYGYTF. The full variable domain, in which reference TRBV9 and TRBJ1-2 provide the parts outside the CDR3, is DSGVTQTPKHLITATGQRVTLRCSPRSGDLSVYWYQQSLDQGLQFLIQYYNGEERAKGNILERFSAQQFPDLHSELNLSSLELGDSALYFCASPVRGTDYYGYTFGSGTRLTVV.